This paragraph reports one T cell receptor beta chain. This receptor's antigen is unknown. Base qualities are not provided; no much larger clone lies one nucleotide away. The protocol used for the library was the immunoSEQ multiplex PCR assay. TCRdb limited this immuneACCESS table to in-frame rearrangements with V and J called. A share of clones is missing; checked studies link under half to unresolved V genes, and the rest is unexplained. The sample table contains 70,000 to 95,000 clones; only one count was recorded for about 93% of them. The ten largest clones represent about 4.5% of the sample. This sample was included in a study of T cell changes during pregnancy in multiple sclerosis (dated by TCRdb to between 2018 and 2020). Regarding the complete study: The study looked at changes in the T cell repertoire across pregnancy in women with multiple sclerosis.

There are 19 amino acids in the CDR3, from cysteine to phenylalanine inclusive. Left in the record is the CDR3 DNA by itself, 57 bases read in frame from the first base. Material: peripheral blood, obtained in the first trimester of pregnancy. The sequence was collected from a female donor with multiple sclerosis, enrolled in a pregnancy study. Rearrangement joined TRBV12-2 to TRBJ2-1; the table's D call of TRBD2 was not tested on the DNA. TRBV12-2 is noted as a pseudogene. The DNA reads TGTGCAAGTCGCCAGAGACGTCCGGGACTAGCGGGGGTTGCGAATGAGCAGTTCTTC. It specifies CASRQRRPGLAGVANEQFF.